This T cell receptor beta chain is from a study of blood T cell repertoires in COVID-19. Study summary: The study drew acute and convalescent COVID-19 samples from the United States, Italy and Spain. In each case, the material was cDNA or gDNA derived from T cells, B-cell-depleted T cells, or PBMCs.

Trimming at V came to 0 bases and at J to 0 bases, leaving 6 bases not matched to a gene. CDR1 and CDR2 (germline): SGHRS, YFSETQ. The CDR3 totals 16 residues. Authors' processing steps: Cell counts per sample came from amplifying reference gene primers. TCRdb's copy holds only in-frame clones and misses some; the assay was immunoSEQ multiplex PCR. V and J calls and clone size are copied from that table; D and trimming were computed from the DNA. The table lists about 190,000 clones, roughly 85% of them singletons. The TCR comes from a man in his 60s with active or convalescent COVID-19. The sequenced sample consisted of peripheral blood. The chain recombines TRBV5-1 with TRBJ2-7; 7 bases map to TRBD1. CDR3 protein: CASSLEGGQYSYEQYF. In DNA, the CDR3 is TGCGCCAGCAGCTTGGAAGGGGGCCAATACTCCTACGAGCAGTACTTC.